The 12 T cell receptor beta chains in this list originate from one sample, sequenced in a study of blood T cell repertoires in COVID-19. TCRdb keeps only in-frame clones here, not all; method: immunoSEQ multiplex PCR. The table includes roughly 230,000 clones, 88% detected once. The source material was peripheral blood. These TCRs come from a man between 65 and 79 years old with acute or convalescent COVID-19.

This clone was observed a few times. The gene calls are TRBV19 and TRBJ2-6, with TRBD2 as a possible D gene (6 bases). Trimming left V 6 bases short and J 4 bases short, with 22 bases between. Per germline, CDR1 LNHDA and CDR2 SQIVND (reference sequence). The CDR3 is 18 residues long. CDR3 amino acids: CASRRGPGFTRGANVLTF. CDR3 DNA: TGTGCCAGTAGGCGGGGCCCAGGGTTTACGAGAGGGGCCAACGTCCTGACTTTC.

J is TRBJ1-5 and V is TRBV18; 8 nucleotides match TRBD1. Germline V gene lookup returns CDR1 KGHSH and CDR2 LQKENI. With V trimmed by 5 bases and J by 6 bases, 3 bases remained unmatched. This CDR3 has 13 residues. CDR3 sequence (DNA): TGTGCCAGCTCAACGGACAGGGTTCAGCCCCAGCATTTT. Its protein is CASSTDRVQPQHF. Together with reference TRBV18 and TRBJ1-5, the CDR3 gives the full variable domain: NAGVMQNPRHLVRRRGQEARLRCSPMKGHSHVYWYRQLPEEGLKFMVYLQKENIIDESGMPKERFSAEFPKEGPSILRIQQVVRGDSAAYFCASSTDRVQPQHFGDGTRLSIL.

This clone was counted a few times. This chain uses TRBV7-2 with TRBJ2-2; D remains ambiguous. Germline V gene sequence: CDR1 SGHTA, CDR2 FQGNSA. The CDR3 extends over 16 amino acids. Trimming took off 1 base at V and 1 base at J, with 10 bases between the two ends. In nucleotides, the CDR3 is TGTGCCAGCAGCTTAGTTATGGTACAGAACACCGGGGAGCTGTTTTTT. Its protein product is CASSLVMVQNTGELFF.

The chain carries TRBV2 and TRBJ1-1; 10 positions match TRBD1. Germline CDR1 reads SNHLY; CDR2 reads FYNNEI. The CDR3 sequence is 16 residues long. V lost 6 bases, J lost 0 bases, and 7 bases stayed unmatched. In DNA, the CDR3 is TGTGCCAGCAGCGTACCGGGACAGGGGATGAACACTGAAGCTTTCTTT. Translating gives CASSVPGQGMNTEAFF. Full variable domain (rest looked up from reference TRBV2 and TRBJ1-1): EPEVTQTPSHQVTQMGQEVILRCVPISNHLYFYWYRQILGQKVEFLVSFYNNEISEKSEIFDDQFSVERPDGSNFTLKIRSTKLEDSAMYFCASSVPGQGMNTEAFFGQGTRLTVV.

This chain joins TRBV5-4 and TRBJ2-7; D is unresolved. CDR3 length equals 12 residues. V lost 4 bases and J 4 bases, leaving 9 bases between the germline ends. The germline gives CDR1 SGHNT, CDR2 YYREEE (reference sequence). CDR3 coding DNA: TGTGCCAGCAGCGCCAGTGAATACGAGCAGTACTTC. It translates to CASSASEYEQYF.

The rearrangement uses TRBV6-5 and TRBJ1-2, with a possible D match to TRBD1 (5 bases). The CDR3 runs to 14 residues. CDR1 is MNHEY, CDR2 SVGAGI, per germline. V lost 8 bases and J 3 bases, leaving 16 bases between the germline ends. CDR3 region: CASGTTEKDYGYTF. The CDR3 DNA reads as TGTGCCAGCGGAACGACAGAGAAAGACTATGGCTACACCTTC.

A remark on this clone: Germline and junction disagree at one end, which may indicate a read error. Written as DNA, the CDR3 is TGTGCTAGCAGCCCCAGCGCTCAGGGTAATGAGCAGTTCTTC. Its protein product is CASSPSAQGNEQFF. The genes are TRBV7-7 and TRBJ2-1; tentatively, D is TRBD1 (5 bases). From germline, CDR1 is SSHAT and CDR2 FNYEAQ (reference sequence). The CDR3 is 14 amino acids. The complete variable domain, with remaining parts taken from reference TRBV7-7 and TRBJ2-1, reads GAGVSQSPRYKVTKRGQDVTLRCDPISSHATLYWYQQALGQGPEFLTYFNYEAQPDKSGLPSDRFSAERPEGSISTLTIQRTEQRDSAMYRCASSPSAQGNEQFFGPGTRLTVL.

This chain links TRBV3-1 (or the pseudogene TRBV3-2) with TRBJ2-5, with 10 bases matching TRBD2. V lost 7 bases and J lost 4; bases outside the gene matches: 9. Germline CDR1 LGHDT, CDR2 YNNKEL (reference sequence). The CDR3 totals 15 residues. In DNA, the CDR3 is TGTGCCAGCAATTGGCTAGCGGGAGTAATAGAGACCCAGTACTTC. Translation: CASNWLAGVIETQYF.

This clone was counted only a few times. Other DNA sequences in this specimen translate into the identical CDR3. The chain joins TRBV30 to TRBJ1-5, with a tentative D call TRBD1 (5 bases). The CDR3 spans 16 residues. Germline CDR1 and CDR2: GTSNPN and SVGIG (reference sequence). V lost 0 bases and J lost 0, with 12 bases in between. The CDR3 is CAWSVGQGYSNQPQHF. CDR3 DNA sequence: TGTGCCTGGAGTGTCGGGCAGGGCTATAGCAATCAGCCCCAGCATTTT.

The CDR3 DNA reads as TGTGCCAGCAGCCAAGGACTAGCGGGCCTTAACTACGAGCAGTACTTC. This translates into CASSQGLAGLNYEQYF. The J gene is TRBJ2-7, the V gene TRBV3-1 (or the pseudogene TRBV3-2); 10 positions match TRBD2. V shed 1 base and J 3 bases; nucleotides not matched to a gene: 6. In germline, CDR1 is LGHDT, CDR2 YNNKEL (reference sequence). The CDR3 consists of 16 residues.

This chain uses TRBV5-1 with TRBJ1-4, with 7 bases identical to TRBD1. The junction had 10 bases not matched to a gene; V was cut back by 2 bases and J by 0 bases. Germline values: CDR1 SGHRS, CDR2 YFSETQ. CDR3 length equals 18 residues. CDR3 in DNA: TGCGCCAGCAGCTTATCGACAGGGAATTTTGCAACTAATGAAAAACTGTTTTTT. This gives the protein CASSLSTGNFATNEKLFF. Full variable domain (remainder filled in from reference TRBV5-1 and TRBJ1-4): KAGVTQTPRYLIKTRGQQVTLSCSPISGHRSVSWYQQTPGQGLQFLFEYFSETQRNKGNFPGRFSGRQFSNSRSEMNVSTLELGDSALYLCASSLSTGNFATNEKLFFGSGTQLSVL.

This clone was found a few times. The rearrangement links TRBV28 to TRBJ2-2; D is possibly TRBD1 (5 bases). Trimming took off 3 bases at V and 5 bases at J, with 13 bases between the two ends. This CDR3 region has 15 residues. Looked up from germline, CDR1 is MDHEN and CDR2 is SYDVKM. In DNA form, the CDR3 reads TGTGCCAGCAGTTTTGGGGCAGGGCAAACCGGGGAGCTGTTTTTT. Amino acids: CASSFGAGQTGELFF.